This T cell receptor beta chain was identified in a study of response to subunit inactivated influenza vaccine. MiXCR, applied by TCRdb to the RT-PCR reads, yields one record per CDR3 protein. The table includes 170,000 or so distinct CDR3 sequences, about 10% detected once. The germline CDR1 and CDR2 sequences are KGHDR and SFDVKD. V gave up 5 bases and J gave up 4 bases, with 20 bases separating them. The CDR3 loop spans 17 amino acids. This clonotype appeared a few times. Antigen specificity is unknown. General observations from the study: It was the authors' suggestion that each seasonal influenza vaccination recruits few new T cells.

The sample here was CD8+ T cells sorted from PBMCs, taken about 23 months after vaccination. The sequence derives from a man aged 50 to 69 who received an inactivated influenza vaccine. The genes are TRBV24-1 and TRBJ2-1; tentatively, D is TRBD1 or TRBD2 (5 bases each). The CDR3 DNA is TGTGCCACCAGTGCCTGGCCCGGGACGGCCCAATACAATGAGCAGTTCTTC. Translating it yields CATSAWPGTAQYNEQFF.